The sequence of this TCR beta chain was determined in a study of T cell repertoires in cytomegalovirus infection. Each CDR3 protein gets one entry after TCRdb re-called the reads with MiXCR. The sample records approximately 500,000 distinct CDR3 sequences, about 33% being singletons. The ends were cut back, 5 bases at V and 1 base at J, with 13 bases in the middle. CDR3 length: 15 residues. CDR1 and CDR2 from the germline V gene are SGHNT and YENEEA. About this clonotype: Its target is unknown.

The source is a human donor in good health (CMV status not recorded). Some clones in this sample may be carry-over from other donors' samples. The genes are TRBV11-3 and TRBJ2-3; no clear D. The sample consisted of cultured PBMCs, taken from culture after CMV antigen stimulation. CDR3: CASSHSLGGTDTQYF. In DNA, the CDR3 is TGTGCCAGCAGCCACTCCCTCGGTGGCACAGATACGCAGTATTTT.